One and the same sample provided the 8 T cell receptor beta chains below, sequenced in a study of blood T cell repertoires in COVID-19. Sequencing used immunoSEQ multiplex PCR; TCRdb keeps in-frame clones, though not all of them. The sample has some 370,000 clones, around 83% seen once. The sequenced sample was PBMCs or T cells enriched from blood (not recorded which). These receptors were obtained from a woman between 45 and 65 years old who had recovered from COVID-19.

This rearrangement joins TRBV3-1 (or the pseudogene TRBV3-2) to TRBJ2-1; D is uncertain. Germline V lookup: CDR1 LGHDT, CDR2 YNNKEL (reference sequence). The V end was cut by 1 base, the J end by 5 bases, with 6 bases between. The CDR3 covers 13 residues. The CDR3 is CASSQALDNEQFF. As DNA, the CDR3 is TGTGCCAGCAGCCAAGCCCTTGACAATGAGCAGTTCTTC.

CDR3 DNA sequence: TGTGCCAGTTCCCGAAGCCGACTCAACAATGAGCAGTTCTTC. Protein product: CASSRSRLNNEQFF. V is TRBV6-5 and J is TRBJ2-1; D remains ambiguous. The CDR3 is 14 amino acids. Between the trimmed V and J ends, which lost 9 bases and 5 bases, there was a span of 17 bases. Germline V gene data show CDR1 as MNHEY and CDR2 as SVGAGI.

V gene TRBV5-1 combines with J gene TRBJ2-2, with a possible D match to TRBD2 (5 bases). The germline V gene encodes CDR1 SGHRS and CDR2 YFSETQ. The germline V and J ends were trimmed by 8 bases and 5 bases, with 16 bases remaining between them. The CDR3 covers 14 residues. CDR3 loop: CASRSSLGTGELFF. The DNA for the CDR3 is TGCGCCAGTAGATCTAGCCTGGGGACCGGGGAGCTGTTTTTT.

The chain couples TRBV30 to TRBJ2-1, with TRBD2 identical over 8 bases. The CDR3 covers 13 residues. V dropped 4 bases and J dropped 9; count of bases not matched to a gene: 8. The germline CDR1 and CDR2 sequences are GTSNPN and SVGIG (reference sequence). The CDR3 sequence is CAWIPGGLSEQFF. For the CDR3, the DNA is TGTGCCTGGATTCCGGGGGGGCTTTCTGAGCAGTTCTTC.

The chain recombines TRBV2 with TRBJ1-1, with D possibly being TRBD1 (5 bases). Germline-derived CDR1 and CDR2 are SNHLY and FYNNEI. CDR3 length: 14 residues. Trimming pared 3 bases from V and 3 bases from J, leaving 11 bases between. The CDR3 coding sequence is TGTGCCAGCAGTGATAAGGGGCTGTACACTGAAGCTTTCTTT. Residues: CASSDKGLYTEAFF.

The chain couples TRBV27 to TRBJ2-7, with 8 bases that match TRBD1. Trimming cost V 2 bases and J 3 bases; bases outside gene matches: 6. Per germline, CDR1 MNHEY and CDR2 SMNVEV (reference sequence). The CDR3 spans 15 residues. The CDR3 loop reads CASSLGPGGNYEQYF. CDR3 DNA sequence: TGTGCCAGCAGTTTAGGGCCAGGGGGCAACTACGAGCAGTACTTC.

The chain carries TRBV4-3 and TRBJ2-2; the D is unclear. CDR3 length: 17 amino acids. V dropped 2 bases and J dropped 4 bases, with 17 bases sitting between them. Germline V gene sequence: CDR1 LGHNA, CDR2 YSLEER. The CDR3 loop is CASSQSRLSRVTGELFF. CDR3 in DNA: TGCGCCAGCAGCCAATCACGCCTTAGCCGGGTCACCGGGGAGCTGTTTTTT.

The chain joins TRBV5-1 to TRBJ2-3, with D tentatively TRBD2 (5 bases). The CDR3 totals 15 residues. In germline, CDR1 is SGHRS, CDR2 YFSETQ. Trimming stripped 4 bases from V and 5 bases from J, with 17 bases between. In DNA, the CDR3 is TGCGCCAGCAGCCCCTATGAGCGGCAACAAGATACGCAGTATTTT. Encoded protein: CASSPYERQQDTQYF.